This T cell receptor (beta chain) was obtained from a study of blood T cells in healthy people across ages. This clonotype was detected a few times. Per the germline V gene, CDR1 is DFQATT and CDR2 is SNEGSKA (reference sequence). Deletions cut 0 bases from V and 4 bases from J, with 14 bases between. The CDR3 consists of 15 residues. PCR was performed a second time for about 6 to 12 cycles using a sample-barcoded 5' primer and a J-beta primer mix. TCRdb re-called the 5' RACE reads through MiXCR, storing one row per CDR3 protein. The profile shows fewer than 800,000 distinct CDR3 sequences, just under 25% of them singletons. In addition, the sample was reused for a study of T cells of mothers and their children. That study adds: Overlap measured in related mother-child pairs was slightly, non-significantly higher than in unrelated pairs.

The receptor was derived from a boy aged 10-17 years in good health. The sequencing sample was made of blood. The rearrangement joins TRBV20-1 to TRBJ2-3; possibly TRBD2 for D (6 bases). The CDR3 DNA reads as TGCAGTGCTAGAGATAACCCCTCGGGGGCAGATACGCAGTATTTT. Translated: CSARDNPSGADTQYF.